The sequence of this TCR beta chain was determined in a study of cytomegalovirus exposure and HLA in healthy donors. As for the study in general: It was reported in a later analysis that the same platform had been used for the 100 to 150 validation repertoires as for the 666 first-cohort repertoires. General study results and limits: Three chains linked to CMV were shown in vitro to be specific for CMV antigens. Reportedly, diagnosis of cytomegalovirus status by the classifier showed high specificity and sensitivity.

Sequencing was performed with immunoSEQ multiplex PCR; in TCRdb, only in-frame clones are kept and a portion is missing. The sample has around 260,000 clones, around 91% seen once. The CDR3 totals 15 residues. Germline CDR1 and CDR2: MNHNY and SVGAGI (reference sequence). Trimming pared 0 bases from V and 5 bases from J, leaving 14 bases between. Points on this clone: The target antigen is unknown.

The donors were part of the validation cohort, which consisted of under 150 subjects and was separate from the first cohort of several hundred subjects. Sequenced material: PBMCs. The chain couples TRBV6-6 to TRBJ2-7; D tentatively reads TRBD1 or TRBD2 (5 bases each). The sequence was collected from a woman aged 25 to 39 in good health and CMV-seronegative. The chain's CDR3 is CASSYSPGSPNEQYF. CDR3 DNA: TGTGCCAGCAGTTACTCCCCAGGGAGCCCCAACGAGCAGTACTTC.